The 27 T cell receptor beta chains given below trace back to one sample, sequenced in a study of blood T cell repertoires in COVID-19 (dated by TCRdb to 2019 to 2021). The library was produced with the immunoSEQ multiplex PCR assay. Here the immuneACCESS table is served through TCRdb, limited to in-frame sequences with V and J called. Missing clones are a known gap in these copies; in checked studies unresolved V genes cover under half, and the rest lacks a known reason. The sample has hundreds of thousands of clones on record, approximately 86% of them singletons. About 1.6% of the sample lies in the top ten. The source material was peripheral blood. These receptors were obtained from a woman between 55 and 75 years old who had recovered from COVID-19.

CDR3 sequence (DNA): TGTGCCAGCAGGCCTCAGGCGGGGTCGGACACCGGGGAGCTGTTTTTT. Protein product: CASRPQAGSDTGELFF. The rearrangement uses TRBV7-3 and TRBJ2-2; D is possibly TRBD2 (6 bases). Germline CDR1 reads SGHTA; CDR2 reads FQGTGA. The V end lost 6 bases, the J end lost 3 bases, and 17 bases lay between the germline ends. There are 16 residues in the CDR3.

V gene TRBV28 combines with J gene TRBJ1-4; no firm D call. The CDR3 totals 15 residues. Germline V gives CDR1 MDHEN, CDR2 SYDVKM. The V gene lost 5 bases and the J gene lost 0 bases, with 10 bases spanning the gap. CDR3 sequence (DNA): TGTGCCAGCAGTCGTTTTAAAACAACTAATGAAAAACTGTTTTTT. This codes for CASSRFKTTNEKLFF.

The V gene is TRBV4-1, the J gene TRBJ1-5; tentative D call: TRBD1 (6 bases). This CDR3 is 15 amino acids long. Looked up from germline, CDR1 is MGHRA and CDR2 is YSYEKL. V was trimmed by 1 base and J by 3 bases, leaving 10 bases between them. CDR3 nucleotides: TGCGCCAGCAGCCAAGGTTGGGACACCAATCAGCCCCAGCATTTT. It encodes CASSQGWDTNQPQHF.

The chain carries TRBV7-9 and TRBJ2-3; a possible D gene is TRBD2 (6 bases). This CDR3 spans 15 amino acids. Trimming shortened V by 4 bases and J by 5 bases, and 16 bases separated the two germline ends. Germline CDR1 is SEHNR and CDR2 is FQNEAQ (reference sequence). CDR3: CASSSTLVGGDTQYF. The DNA of the CDR3 is TGTGCCAGCAGCTCGACTCTTGTGGGGGGAGATACGCAGTATTTT.

The gene calls are TRBV5-4 and TRBJ2-5, with 10 bases identical to TRBD1. Germline CDR1 is SGHNT and CDR2 is YYREEE (reference sequence). V lost 2 bases to trimming and J lost 4 bases; unmatched junction nucleotides: 8. This CDR3 comprises 16 residues. CDR3 nucleotides: TGTGCCAGCAGCTTCCCGGGAGACAGGGGGCGAGAGACCCAGTACTTC. It specifies CASSFPGDRGRETQYF. The whole variable domain, filled in from reference TRBV5-4 and TRBJ2-5, reads ETGVTQSPTHLIKTRGQQVTLRCSSQSGHNTVSWYQQALGQGPQFIFQYYREEENGRGNFPPRFSGLQFPNYSSELNVNALELDDSALYLCASSFPGDRGRETQYFGPGTRLLVL.

J is TRBJ2-3 and V is TRBV7-3, with D maybe TRBD1 (6 bases). Trimming left V 1 base short and J 4 bases short, with 12 bases between. Germline-derived CDR1 and CDR2 are SGHTA and FQGTGA. This CDR3 has 15 amino acids. Written as DNA, the CDR3 is TGTGCCAGCAGCTTAAGAGGCAGGGGCCCAGATACGCAGTATTTT. As protein: CASSLRGRGPDTQYF. The variable domain in full, completed from reference TRBV7-3 and TRBJ2-3, reads GAGVSQTPSNKVTEKGKYVELRCDPISGHTALYWYRQSLGQGPEFLIYFQGTGAADDSGLPNDRFFAVRPEGSVSTLKIQRTERGDSAVYLCASSLRGRGPDTQYFGPGTRLTVL.

A remark on this clone: Other DNA sequences within the sample encode an identical CDR3. The J gene is TRBJ1-6, the V gene TRBV6-5; D is uncertain. With 2 bases removed from V and 10 bases from J, the gap between germline ends came to 12 bases. CDR1 MNHEY and CDR2 SVGAGI come from the germline V gene. The CDR3 runs 14 residues. CDR3 nucleotide sequence: TGTGCCAGCAGTTACCGCCAAGGCGGGTCACCCCTCCACTTT. Translating it yields CASSYRQGGSPLHF.

This sequence joins TRBV7-6 and TRBJ2-1; 7 bases fit TRBD2. Germline V gives CDR1 SGHVS, CDR2 FNYEAQ. V gave up 1 base and J gave up 4 bases; unmatched junction bases: 4. This CDR3 has 15 residues. The CDR3 loop reads CASSLVGGTYNEQFF. CDR3 nucleotides: TGTGCCAGCAGCTTAGTCGGGGGGACGTACAATGAGCAGTTCTTC. The variable domain in full, completed from reference TRBV7-6 and TRBJ2-1, reads GAGVSQSPRYKVTKRGQDVALRCDPISGHVSLYWYRQALGQGPEFLTYFNYEAQQDKSGLPNDRFSAERPEGSISTLTIQRTEQRDSAMYRCASSLVGGTYNEQFFGPGTRLTVL.

The CDR3: CASSVGAGVTDTQYF. For the CDR3, the DNA is TGTGCCAGCAGCGTAGGCGCGGGGGTGACAGATACGCAGTATTTT. This chain connects TRBV9 to TRBJ2-3; 7 bases line up with TRBD2. V lost 0 bases, J lost 3 bases, and 4 bases stayed unmatched. Germline loops: CDR1 SGDLS, CDR2 YYNGEE. CDR3 length: 15 residues.

CDR3 coding DNA: TGTGCCAGCAGGGGGACAGTGGACTACGAGCAGTACTTC. Amino acids: CASRGTVDYEQYF. The rearrangement links TRBV7-9 to TRBJ2-7; 7 bases line up with TRBD1. V shed 6 bases and J 3 bases; nucleotides not matched to a gene: 5. The germline CDR1 and CDR2 sequences are SEHNR and FQNEAQ (reference sequence). CDR3 size: 13 residues.

J is TRBJ1-5 and V is TRBV18, with a weak D call TRBD1 (5 bases). V lost 2 bases and J 0 bases, leaving 26 bases between the germline ends. CDR3 length: 21 residues. Germline-derived CDR1 and CDR2 are KGHSH and LQKENI. CDR3 in DNA: TGTGCCAGCTCACCATTAGTTCCTGCCTGCAGGGTATGTTGTAGCAATCAGCCCCAGCATTTT. This gives the protein CASSPLVPACRVCCSNQPQHF.

This chain connects TRBV6-5 to TRBJ2-7; 8 bases are shared with TRBD1. The germline gives CDR1 MNHEY, CDR2 SVGAGI. V shed 7 bases and J 5 bases; nucleotides not matched to a gene: 4. This CDR3 spans 12 amino acids. CDR3 coding DNA: TGTGCCAGCACGTCAGGGGGCCACGAGCAGTACTTC. Translating it yields CASTSGGHEQYF.

V is TRBV11-2 and J is TRBJ2-3; D perhaps matches TRBD1 (6 bases). Trimming removed 1 base at V and 1 base at J, with 18 bases between. Germline V gene sequence: CDR1 SGHAT, CDR2 FQNNGV. The CDR3 loop spans 18 amino acids. CDR3 loop: CASSLGRSGTSRTDTQYF. The CDR3 DNA reads as TGTGCCAGCAGCTTAGGACGGTCAGGGACATCTCGCACAGATACGCAGTATTTT.

The chain recombines TRBV19 with TRBJ2-5; perhaps TRBD1 as D (5 bases). The CDR3 is 11 residues long. V lost 7 bases and J 4 bases, leaving 7 bases between the germline ends. The germline V gene encodes CDR1 LNHDA and CDR2 SQIVND (reference sequence). CDR3 protein: CASNQGETQYF. For the CDR3, the DNA is TGTGCCAGTAATCAGGGAGAGACCCAGTACTTC.

The chain joins TRBV7-2 to TRBJ1-6, with a weak D call TRBD1 (6 bases). The V gene's germline CDR1 is SGHTA and CDR2 FQGNSA. The V end lost 2 bases, the J end lost 9 bases, and 11 bases lay between the germline ends. The CDR3 totals 14 residues. CDR3 nucleotide sequence: TGTGCCAGCAGCTTAATTGGACAGACTTCACCCCTCCACTTT. It yields the protein CASSLIGQTSPLHF.

This chain joins TRBV19 and TRBJ2-5, with D possibly matching TRBD2 (7 bases). Trimming stripped 6 bases from V and 3 bases from J, with 20 bases between. The V gene's germline CDR1 is LNHDA and CDR2 SQIVND (reference sequence). The CDR3 totals 16 residues. The CDR3 loop reads CASSLGVGGAEETQYF. CDR3 nucleotides: TGTGCCAGTAGCCTTGGAGTGGGGGGGGCCGAAGAGACCCAGTACTTC.

The chain is built from TRBV7-2 and TRBJ1-3, with D maybe TRBD1 (6 bases). This CDR3 spans 17 amino acids. Trimming removed 3 bases from V and 0 bases from J, with 15 bases in between. Germline V gene sequence: CDR1 SGHTA, CDR2 FQGNSA. The CDR3 loop reads CASSFAGTPTSGNTIYF. CDR3 coding DNA: TGTGCCAGCAGCTTCGCCGGGACACCTACCTCTGGAAACACCATATATTTT.

The chain joins TRBV29-1 to TRBJ1-1; D possibly corresponds to TRBD1 (5 bases). V lost 4 bases and J lost 0, with 15 bases in between. Germline assignment: CDR1 SQVTM and CDR2 ANQGSEA. This CDR3 has 15 amino acids. CDR3 nucleotide sequence: TGCAGCGTTGTTTTGGGGCGCCTAATGAACACTGAAGCTTTCTTT. It yields the protein CSVVLGRLMNTEAFF.

The chain couples TRBV4-3 to TRBJ2-3; weak D call: TRBD1 (5 bases). The CDR3 loop spans 14 amino acids. CDR1 and CDR2 (germline): LGHNA, YSLEER. Trimming removed 0 bases from V and 9 bases from J, with 13 bases in between. Here the CDR3 DNA reads TGCGCCAGCAGCCAAGATCTGGCAGGGAAGACGCAGTATTTT. Its protein product is CASSQDLAGKTQYF.

The chain carries TRBV19 and TRBJ2-3; 8 nucleotides align to TRBD1. After removal of 6 bases from V and 4 bases from J, the junction contained 3 bases not matched to a gene. The CDR3 consists of 13 residues. Germline values: CDR1 LNHDA, CDR2 SQIVND (reference sequence). CDR3 sequence (DNA): TGTGCCAGTAGGGGGACAGGCCCAGATACGCAGTATTTT. This sequence encodes CASRGTGPDTQYF.

The V gene is TRBV13, the J gene TRBJ1-2, with 8 bases that match TRBD1. Trimming cost V 1 base and J 6 bases; bases outside gene matches: 4. The germline gives CDR1 PRHDT, CDR2 FYEKMQ (reference sequence). This CDR3 contains 14 residues. CDR3 DNA sequence: TGTGCCAGCAGCTTAGAGCAGGGGGCGGATGGCTACACCTTC. Translation gives CASSLEQGADGYTF.

This chain links TRBV7-2 with TRBJ1-5; TRBD1 aligns across 9 bases. The ends lost 5 bases at V and 7 bases at J; junction bases unmatched: 6. The germline CDR1 and CDR2 sequences are SGHTA and FQGNSA. This CDR3 is 14 amino acids long. CDR3 bases: TGTGCCAGCAGCCGGGGACAGGGCTGGCAGCCCCAGCATTTT. Translating gives CASSRGQGWQPQHF.

As concerns this clone: The same CDR3 can be traced to other DNA sequences in this sample. This chain uses TRBV29-1 with TRBJ1-2; D is ambiguous. The V end was cut by 4 bases, the J end by 2 bases, with 5 bases between. The CDR3 spans 11 residues. Germline values: CDR1 SQVTM, CDR2 ANQGSEA. The CDR3, as DNA: TGCAGCGTTGGCCAGAACTATGGCTACACCTTC. Its translation is CSVGQNYGYTF.

The chain links TRBV5-4 to TRBJ1-6, with D uncertain. V lost 0 bases, J lost 9 bases, and 7 bases lay in between. Germline CDR1 is SGHNT and CDR2 is YYREEE (reference sequence). CDR3 size: 13 residues. CDR3 amino acids: CASSLAGGSPLHF. The CDR3 DNA reads TGTGCCAGCAGCTTGGCCGGAGGTTCACCCCTCCACTTT.

The V and J genes are TRBV28 and TRBJ2-1; possibly TRBD2 for D (7 bases). Per germline, CDR1 MDHEN and CDR2 SYDVKM. Trimming left V 3 bases short and J 5 bases short, with 14 bases between. The CDR3 is 15 amino acids. The CDR3 DNA follows: TGTGCCAGCAGTTTGGTCGGGGGGCCCCACAATGAGCAGTTCTTC. Its translation is CASSLVGGPHNEQFF.

V is TRBV6-1 and J is TRBJ2-1; TRBD1 is a possible D gene (6 bases). The CDR3 covers 16 residues. CDR1 and CDR2 (germline): MNHNS, SASEGT. V shed 0 bases and J shed 0 bases, with 9 bases lying between them. CDR3 protein: CASSEAGQSSYNEQFF. As DNA, the CDR3 is TGTGCCAGCAGTGAAGCTGGACAGAGCTCCTACAATGAGCAGTTCTTC.

The chain recombines TRBV27 with TRBJ2-3; unclear D gene. The CDR3 extends over 13 amino acids. V was trimmed by 5 bases and J by 2 bases, leaving 8 bases between them. CDR1 MNHEY and CDR2 SMNVEV come from the germline V gene (reference sequence). The CDR3 here is CASSLAHTDTQYF. For the CDR3, the DNA is TGTGCCAGCAGTCTGGCTCACACAGATACGCAGTATTTT.